The 5 T cell receptor beta chains below all came from one sample that was sequenced in a study of blood T cell repertoires in COVID-19. Measured with immunoSEQ multiplex PCR; TCRdb has only the in-frame clones, and not every one. The top ten hold roughly 12% of the sample, which has about 440,000 clones, around 88% seen once. The sequencing input was peripheral blood. These receptors were taken from a woman aged 45-65 years with COVID-19, enrolled during active disease.

DNA for the CDR3: TGTGCCAGCGGGGCGCGGTACACTGAAGCTTTCTTT. It is translated as CASGARYTEAFF. The J gene is TRBJ1-1, the V gene TRBV28; the D gene is possibly TRBD1 (5 bases). The CDR3 runs to 12 residues. The germline V gene encodes CDR1 MDHEN and CDR2 SYDVKM. Trimming removed 8 bases from V and 3 bases from J, with 10 bases in between.

The chain has TRBV9 and TRBJ1-1; D remains unclear. Trimming removed 2 bases from V and 5 bases from J, with 16 bases in between. The CDR3 is made up of 15 amino acids. CDR1 and CDR2 from the germline V gene are SGDLS and YYNGEE. In nucleotides, the CDR3 is TGTGCCAGCAGCGTCGTAGACCTGGGAGGGACTGAAGCTTTCTTT. This translates into CASSVVDLGGTEAFF.

This clone was observed a few times. This sequence joins TRBV18 and TRBJ2-1, with D tentatively TRBD2 (6 bases). CDR3 length: 14 amino acids. Trimming pared 3 bases from V and 3 bases from J, leaving 9 bases between. The germline V gene encodes CDR1 KGHSH and CDR2 LQKENI. CDR3: CASSPDYSYNEQFF. CDR3 in DNA: TGTGCCAGCTCACCGGACTACAGCTACAATGAGCAGTTCTTC.

The rearrangement links TRBV19 to TRBJ2-7, with 7 bases aligning to TRBD2. CDR3 size: 14 residues. Germline V gene data show CDR1 as LNHDA and CDR2 as SQIVND (reference sequence). After removal of 5 bases from V and 6 bases from J, the junction contained 10 bases not matched to a gene. The CDR3 nucleotides read TGTGCCAGTAGTCCCGGTCTAGCGGTTTTCGAGCAGTACTTC. Translated: CASSPGLAVFEQYF. Full variable domain (outside the CDR3, taken from reference TRBV19 and TRBJ2-7): DGGITQSPKYLFRKEGQNVTLSCEQNLNHDAMYWYRQDPGQGLRLIYYSQIVNDFQKGDIAEGYSVSREKKESFPLTVTSAQKNPTAFYLCASSPGLAVFEQYFGPGTRLTVT.

The rearrangement joins TRBV12-5 to TRBJ1-5, with 9 bases aligning to TRBD1. J lost 1 base, V lost 6 bases, and 10 bases had no gene match. The length of the CDR3 is 17 residues. Germline V CDR1 and CDR2: LGHNT, FRNRAP. DNA of the CDR3: TGTGCTAGTGGCAGGGACAGGGAGACTGAAAGCAATCAGCCCCAGCATTTT. Encoded protein: CASGRDRETESNQPQHF.